This passage covers 10 T cell receptor beta chains from one sample sequenced in a study of blood T cell repertoires in COVID-19. Repertoires were generated with immunoSEQ multiplex PCR, while TCRdb's copy carries only in-frame clones and drops some. The repertoire consists of tens of thousands of clones, with roughly 90% occurring once and the leading ten covering about 2%. Sequencing was carried out using peripheral blood. The origin of the receptors is a man aged 50 to 60 with acute or convalescent COVID-19.

This rearrangement joins TRBV5-6 to TRBJ2-3; no reliable D call. V dropped 5 bases and J dropped 2 bases, with 12 bases sitting between them. The CDR3 runs 14 residues. The germline V gene has CDR1 SGHDT and CDR2 YYEEEE. CDR3 amino acids: CASRELGNTDTQYF. CDR3 bases: TGTGCCAGCAGGGAGTTAGGAAACACAGATACGCAGTATTTT.

This chain links TRBV7-9 with TRBJ2-7, with 10 bases lining up with TRBD1. This CDR3 is 15 amino acids long. V lost 4 bases to trimming and J lost 3 bases; unmatched junction nucleotides: 6. CDR1 SEHNR and CDR2 FQNEAQ come from the germline V gene (reference sequence). CDR3 nucleotides: TGTGCCAGCAGCTCTCAGGGACAGGGGTTCTACGAGCAGTACTTC. Translated: CASSSQGQGFYEQYF.

The chain employs TRBV5-6 and TRBJ1-5; TRBD1 aligns across 7 bases. The CDR3 spans 15 residues. Looked up from germline, CDR1 is SGHDT and CDR2 is YYEEEE. Trimming removed 3 bases from V and 3 bases from J; junction bases left unmatched: 6. CDR3 bases: TGTGCCAGCAGCTACCGGACAGGAGACAATCAGCCCCAGCATTTT. Protein sequence: CASSYRTGDNQPQHF.

This chain links TRBV19 with TRBJ1-2, with D perhaps TRBD1 (6 bases). The CDR3 spans 14 residues. Trimming removed 2 bases at V and 3 bases at J, with 10 bases between. The germline gives CDR1 LNHDA, CDR2 SQIVND (reference sequence). DNA of the CDR3: TGTGCCAGTAGTATATTGCAGGGGCACTATGGCTACACCTTC. This translates into CASSILQGHYGYTF.

For the CDR3, the DNA is TGTGCCAGCAGTCTGAGAGACAGGGCTACGAACACTGAAGCTTTCTTT. It specifies CASSLRDRATNTEAFF. The genes are TRBV27 and TRBJ1-1; 7 bases align to TRBD1. The trim removed 5 bases at V and 1 base at J, leaving 10 bases unmatched. The CDR3 runs 16 residues. CDR1 is MNHEY, CDR2 SMNVEV, per germline (reference sequence).

The genes are TRBV4-1 and TRBJ1-5; D may be TRBD1 (6 bases). Trimming cost V 0 bases and J 4 bases, with 13 bases left between them. Germline lookup yields CDR1 MGHRA and CDR2 YSYEKL. The CDR3 sequence is 16 residues long. The CDR3, as DNA: TGCGCCAGCAGCCAAGATCCATACAGGGAGAATCAGCCCCAGCATTTT. Its protein is CASSQDPYRENQPQHF.

The chain combines TRBV28 with TRBJ1-1, with 7 positions matching TRBD1. With V trimmed by 5 bases and J by 3 bases, 15 bases remained unmatched. CDR3 length: 17 amino acids. Germline V gene sequence: CDR1 MDHEN, CDR2 SYDVKM. The CDR3 DNA sequence: TGTGCCAGCAGTGCCTACAGGGGAGTTCTCGGATACACTGAAGCTTTCTTT. It yields the protein CASSAYRGVLGYTEAFF.

The chain links TRBV5-8 to TRBJ2-1; D may be TRBD2 (6 bases). The CDR3 contains 13 residues. Germline V gene data show CDR1 as SGHTS and CDR2 as YDEGEE. With 2 bases removed from V and 7 bases from J, the gap between germline ends came to 10 bases. The CDR3 DNA is TGTGCCAGCAGCTTAACGGGAGAGAATGAGCAGTTCTTC. Protein: CASSLTGENEQFF.

The chain carries TRBV18 and TRBJ2-1; 13 bases are shared with TRBD2. CDR1 and CDR2 (germline): KGHSH, LQKENI. This CDR3 is 16 amino acids long. The ends lost 2 bases at V and 4 bases at J; junction bases unmatched: 2. For the CDR3, the DNA is TGTGCCAGCTCACCAAGACTAGCGGGGGGTTACAATGAGCAGTTCTTC. This codes for CASSPRLAGGYNEQFF.

The chain is built from TRBV12-3 or TRBV12-4 and TRBJ2-7, with D perhaps matching TRBD1 (5 bases). V was clipped by 3 bases and J by 1 base, with 7 bases between them. This CDR3 has 13 amino acids. Written as DNA, the CDR3 is TGTGCCAGCAGTTTGGGGCTTTCCTACGAGCAGTACTTC. Translation gives CASSLGLSYEQYF.